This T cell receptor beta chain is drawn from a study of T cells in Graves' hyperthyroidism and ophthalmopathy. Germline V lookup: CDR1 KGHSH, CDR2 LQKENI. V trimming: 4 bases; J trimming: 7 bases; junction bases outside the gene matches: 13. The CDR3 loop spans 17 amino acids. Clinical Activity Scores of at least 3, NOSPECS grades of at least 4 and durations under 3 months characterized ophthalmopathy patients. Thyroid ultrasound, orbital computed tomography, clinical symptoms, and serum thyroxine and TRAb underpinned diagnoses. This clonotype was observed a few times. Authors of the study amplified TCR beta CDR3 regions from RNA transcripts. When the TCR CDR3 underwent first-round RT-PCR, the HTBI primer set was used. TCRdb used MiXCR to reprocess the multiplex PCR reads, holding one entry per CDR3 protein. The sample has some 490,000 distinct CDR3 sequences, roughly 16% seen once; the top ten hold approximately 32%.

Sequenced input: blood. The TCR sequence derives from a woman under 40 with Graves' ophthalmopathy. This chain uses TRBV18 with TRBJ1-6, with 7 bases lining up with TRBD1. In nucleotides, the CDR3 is TGTGCCAGCTCACTCTTGGACAGGACGATTACAAATTCACCCCTCCACTTT. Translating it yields CASSLLDRTITNSPLHF.